The text below deals with one T cell receptor beta chain. The antigen it recognizes is unknown. Base qualities are missing; no much larger clone stands one base away. This entry belongs to a study of cytotoxic CD8 clonotypes in ibrutinib-treated CLL (dated by TCRdb to the early 2020s). Study-level background: The cohort included roughly 15 treatment-naive and ten to twelve relapsed/refractory patients; about 17 were IGHV unmutated. Responses were partial in 24 patients and complete in 2; after median approximately 69 months follow-up, around 15 stayed in remission and approximately 12 progressed. The response samples were drawn at a median of approximately twelve months into treatment, with a range of about 6 to 36 months. An average of around 250,000 productive templates and 94,082 productive rearrangements was obtained per sample. Longitudinal samples were available for about 30% of the roughly 86 trial participants. Cryopreserved peripheral blood mononuclear cells were obtained prior to treatment, at the time of response, and at either disease progression or sustained remission. Every sample from remission and from progressive disease was obtained while the patients were still on ibrutinib.

What the study reported, not specific to this receptor: Baseline clonality exceeded that of age-matched healthy donors and correlated strongly with circulating CD8+ T-cell counts. Sustained-remission and progressing patients did not have matched sampling times, and lymph node repertoires were not examined. Public clonotypes were found to be uncommon and were observed to contract or remain stable during treatment; the increase in clonality was shown to reflect expansion of private clonotypes at ibrutinib response. Clonality rose at ibrutinib response, remained stable during sustained remission, and dropped back toward baseline at progression.

On a MiSeq, deep resolution sequencing aimed for a depth between 1 in 1 million and 1 in 200,000 T cells, with each clonotype covered around 9.2x on average. The immunoSEQ hsTCRB Kit was used to generate TCR beta libraries. The original methods were these. The data were analyzed with ImmunoSEQ Analyzer and ImmunoSEQ Data Assistant, and V, D and J gene assignments followed IMGT definitions. Clonality, which ranges from 0 to 1, was calculated as one minus the normalized Shannon entropy of productive rearrangement frequencies. Only overrepresented clonotypes making up at least 0.05% of the repertoire of each patient were included in the public clonotype analysis. About a dozen age-matched healthy donor repertoires from immuneACCESS served as clonality controls. Here the immuneACCESS table is served through TCRdb, limited to in-frame sequences with V and J called. Missing clones are a known gap in these copies; in checked studies unresolved V genes cover under half, and the rest lacks a known reason. V and J calls and clone size are copied from that table; D and trimming were computed from the DNA. For this sample there are about 300,000 clones; less than 85% appear just once. Around 5.3% of the sample is taken by the ten largest.

Interpreted using the paper, the time point label stands for: progressive disease on ibrutinib. For TCR beta library preparation, 1.5 to 2.5 micrograms of genomic DNA was extracted from cryopreserved PBMCs. Longitudinal blood samples from CLL patients on ibrutinib monotherapy were analyzed using high-throughput TCR beta sequencing. The patients took part in an open-label, single-center phase 2 trial of ibrutinib monotherapy. Sequences SQVTM (CDR1) and ANQGSEA (CDR2) are obtained from the germline V gene. V loses 5 bases, J loses 0 bases, and the germline ends lie 13 bases apart. There are 14 amino acids in the CDR3, from cysteine to phenylalanine inclusive. Just CDR3 DNA is preserved here, 42 bases in frame from base 1.

This clonotype originated in a human donor with chronic lymphocytic leukemia. Recombination joined TRBV29-1 with TRBJ1-1, and possibly TRBD1, on 5 matching bases. Sequencing was performed on PBMCs, taken at disease progression, from a patient treated with ibrutinib. The CDR3 in this case is CSVRQGALNTEAFF. Read as DNA, the sequence is TGCAGCGTTCGCCAGGGAGCCTTGAACACTGAAGCTTTCTTT.